This T cell receptor beta chain is drawn from a study of blood T cell repertoires in COVID-19 (dated by TCRdb to 2020 to 2022). Describing the broader study: Samples from collaborators originated in the United States, Italy and Spain and spanned both the acute and convalescent phases of COVID-19. Deeply sampled blood TCRbeta repertoires from subjects exposed to, actively infected with, or recovered from COVID-19 were included in the dataset. The material from the prospective study consisted of cDNA or gDNA derived from T cells, B-cell-depleted T cells, or PBMCs. The repertoires were released in a freely available public database intended as a resource for research on the immune response to SARS-CoV-2. Where available, HLA class I and class II types were taken from metadata supplied by the sample provider and were not determined by assay-based typing. The sample metadata nearly always contained a de-identified subject ID, COVID-19 status, age in years and sex. Samples were obtained from the ongoing ImmuneRACE study (first 160 participants) and from 1,254 subjects provided by 6 global collaborators.

In the prospective study, participants were about 18 to 100 years old, resided in fewer than 25 geographic areas of the United States, and were enrolled through a virtual design. Cohort assignment in the prospective study relied on participant-reported clinical history from a screening survey and a study questionnaire. ImmuneRACE Cohort 3 recovered participants were defined by two consecutive negative NP/OP PCR tests, healthcare professional clearance, or symptom resolution. In the prospective study, mobile phlebotomists collected whole blood, serum and a nasopharyngeal or oropharyngeal swab from each participant. Participants in the prospective study had the option to provide additional blood draws and questionnaires over an approximately 2-month period. Before DNA extraction, prospective study blood samples were shipped either frozen or at room temperature. TCRbeta CDR3 regions were amplified from genomic DNA using the immunoSEQ Assay, a bias-controlled multiplex PCR. On the study's bioinformatics: Within the assay, amplification of reference gene primers was used to estimate how many nucleated cells each sample contained. To quantify the absolute abundance of each unique TCRbeta CDR3 rearrangement, sequence reads were collapsed and filtered. Productive Simpson clonality was computed per sample as the square root of Simpson's diversity index over productive rearrangements. TCRdb retrieved this table from immuneACCESS and kept in-frame rearrangements only. Not all clones are present; in checked studies, unresolved V genes account for under half, and no reason is known for the remainder. D and trimming come from the DNA, and the V and J calls and clone size come from that table. In all, the sample holds about 380,000 clones, and about 88% of those were seen once. The ten top clones hold more than 0.95% of the sample.

V is reduced by 5 bases and J by 3 bases, leaving a spacing of 11 bases between them. Its CDR3 holds 13 amino acids, cysteine through phenylalanine. This entry keeps only the CDR3 DNA: 39 bases, framed from base 1. Per the germline V gene, SGHAT is the CDR1 and FQNNGV is the CDR2. A remark on this clone: Its antigen is currently not known. Base qualities were left out, and no much larger clone turns up one base away.

General study outcomes and caveats: How much clinical and demographic metadata was included differed by source and by participant, and the metadata was provided uncurated.

The TCR originated in a woman between 18 and 29 years old who had recovered from COVID-19. Material for sequencing was PBMCs or T cells enriched from blood (not recorded which). The rearrangement joined TRBV11-2 to TRBJ2-7; a tentative D call is TRBD2 (5 bases match). The CDR3 protein: CASSQDSLYEQYF. The nucleotides read TGTGCCAGCAGCCAGGACTCTCTCTACGAGCAGTACTTC.